What follows are 20 T cell receptor beta chains derived from one specimen sequenced in a study of OX40 agonist ivuxolimab in advanced cancers. The protocol was immunoSEQ multiplex PCR, while the TCRdb copy is restricted to in-frame clones and leaves out a portion. The sample has tens of thousands of clones, roughly 80% seen once. Sequences were derived from CD4+ or CD8+ T cells sorted from blood, sampled in a trial of the OX40 agonist ivuxolimab. Source of these receptors: an adult with an advanced solid tumor such as melanoma, head and neck, liver or kidney cancer.

This rearrangement joins TRBV11-2 to TRBJ2-3; D might be TRBD2 (6 bases). V was pared by 3 bases and J by 6 bases, with 13 bases between. CDR3 size: 14 residues. Germline loops: CDR1 SGHAT, CDR2 FQNNGV. The CDR3 loop is CASSLSGGWDTQYF. The CDR3 DNA sequence: TGTGCCAGCAGCTTGTCCGGGGGATGGGATACGCAGTATTTT.

The chain couples TRBV7-9 to TRBJ1-4; the D is unclear. V was clipped by 6 bases and J by 0 bases, with 8 bases between them. Germline V gives CDR1 SEHNR, CDR2 FQNEAQ (reference sequence). The CDR3 covers 14 residues. The CDR3 sequence: CASSSDATNEKLFF. The CDR3 nucleotides are TGTGCCAGCAGTTCGGACGCAACTAATGAAAAACTGTTTTTT.

This sequence joins TRBV7-9 and TRBJ2-7; D is uncertain. CDR1 is SEHNR and CDR2 is FQNEAQ in the germline V gene (reference sequence). CDR3 length: 13 residues. The V and J ends lost 1 base and 7 bases respectively, with 11 bases between them. The CDR3 DNA reads TGTGCCAGCAGCTTAGTAAACCCCGCTGAGCAGTACTTC. This encodes CASSLVNPAEQYF.

The V gene is TRBV7-8, the J gene TRBJ2-1, with 7 bases identical to TRBD2. Germline CDR1 and CDR2: SGHVS and FQNEAQ. The CDR3 loop spans 17 amino acids. With 2 bases clipped from V and 0 bases from J, the junction kept 7 bases outside the gene matches. The CDR3 sequence is CASSLRPSGSSYNEQFF. CDR3 coding DNA: TGTGCCAGCAGCTTAAGGCCTAGCGGTAGCTCCTACAATGAGCAGTTCTTC.

This clone was recorded a few times. The genes are TRBV7-9 and TRBJ2-6; D remains unclear. Germline lookup yields CDR1 SEHNR and CDR2 FQNEAQ (reference sequence). With 5 bases removed from V and 0 bases from J, the gap between germline ends came to 11 bases. There are 16 residues in the CDR3. The CDR3 region is CASSLPIVSGANVLTF. The CDR3 region has the DNA TGTGCCAGCAGCCTCCCAATAGTCTCTGGGGCCAACGTCCTGACTTTC.

The chain recombines TRBV4-3 with TRBJ1-4; the D is unclear. The CDR3 runs 16 residues. Germline V gene lookup returns CDR1 LGHNA and CDR2 YSLEER. V dropped 2 bases and J dropped 5 bases, with 15 bases sitting between them. The CDR3 coding sequence is TGCGCCAGCAGCCAACAACCAGAGGGAGGGAATGAAAAACTGTTTTTT. This sequence encodes CASSQQPEGGNEKLFF.

The chain links TRBV19 to TRBJ2-7; 9 bases are shared with TRBD1. Losses at the gene ends were 4 bases for V and 4 bases for J; bases not matched to a gene: 11. This CDR3 contains 16 residues. Germline assignment: CDR1 LNHDA and CDR2 SQIVND (reference sequence). Here the CDR3 DNA reads TGTGCCAGTAGTACTCCGGGACAGGGACCCCCATACGAGCAGTACTTC. It codes for CASSTPGQGPPYEQYF.

This rearrangement joins TRBV6-5 to TRBJ1-5; the D is unclear. The CDR3 runs to 12 residues. Germline CDR1 is MNHEY and CDR2 is SVGAGI. V shed 2 bases and J shed 10 bases, with 9 bases lying between them. The chain's CDR3 is CASSYPLAPQHF. The CDR3, as DNA: TGTGCCAGCAGTTACCCCCTGGCTCCCCAGCATTTT.

The V call is TRBV7-9, the J call TRBJ1-1; 7 bases agree with TRBD1. This CDR3 contains 15 residues. CDR1 SEHNR and CDR2 FQNEAQ come from the germline V gene (reference sequence). V trimming: 5 bases; J trimming: 5 bases; junction bases outside the gene matches: 11. CDR3 nucleotides: TGTGCCAGCAGCGTGGACAGCGGCAGGGGGACTGAAGCTTTCTTT. It translates to CASSVDSGRGTEAFF.

V and J are TRBV7-2 and TRBJ1-5; D not certain. CDR3 length: 12 residues. CDR1 and CDR2 (germline): SGHTA, FQGNSA. Trimming pared 1 base from V and 15 bases from J, leaving 13 bases between. CDR3 sequence (DNA): TGTGCCAGCAGCTTAGTGCGGGAATTACCGCATTTT. It is translated as CASSLVRELPHF.

Details on this clone: This specimen includes other DNA sequences encoding the same CDR3. The gene calls are TRBV7-6 and TRBJ2-5, with 9 bases fitting TRBD1. The germline V gene has CDR1 SGHVS and CDR2 FNYEAQ. This CDR3 spans 14 amino acids. Trimming at V came to 5 bases and at J to 4 bases, leaving 5 bases not matched to a gene. CDR3 region: CASSNRGRRETQYF. In DNA, the CDR3 is TGTGCCAGCAGCAACAGGGGGCGGCGAGAGACCCAGTACTTC.

The chain employs TRBV4-2 and TRBJ2-1, with 14 bases matching TRBD2. The germline gives CDR1 LGHNA, CDR2 YNFKEQ. The J segment lost 0 bases and the V segment lost 4 bases, leaving 11 bases of the junction unmatched. The CDR3 totals 20 residues. This CDR3 is CASSPRTSGRPLSSYNEQFF. The CDR3 bases are TGTGCCAGCAGCCCCCGGACTAGCGGGAGGCCCTTAAGCTCCTACAATGAGCAGTTCTTC.

The chain recombines TRBV6-1 with TRBJ2-7; 7 nucleotides match TRBD1. With V trimmed by 8 bases and J by 0 bases, 4 bases remained unmatched. Germline loops: CDR1 MNHNS, CDR2 SASEGT. The CDR3 spans 13 residues. The CDR3 here is CASAGTDSYEQYF. The CDR3 DNA sequence: TGTGCCAGCGCCGGGACAGACTCCTACGAGCAGTACTTC.

This clone was observed a single time. V and J are TRBV5-1 and TRBJ1-3; TRBD1 aligns across 7 bases. The V and J ends lost 3 bases and 0 bases, in that order; junction bases with no gene match: 6. Looked up from germline, CDR1 is SGHRS and CDR2 is YFSETQ. The CDR3 is 16 amino acids. The CDR3 DNA sequence: TGCGCCAGCAGCTCTTTGGGACAGCCCTCTGGAAACACCATATATTTT. Its protein product is CASSSLGQPSGNTIYF.

The chain is built from TRBV4-2 and TRBJ2-3; 7 bases match TRBD2. There are 16 residues in the CDR3. J gave up 4 bases and V 1 base, and 8 bases lay outside the gene matches. The germline CDR1 and CDR2 sequences are LGHNA and YNFKEQ. In DNA form, the CDR3 reads TGTGCCAGCAGCCAAGGAAGGACTAGTGTTGCAGATACGCAGTATTTT. The encoded protein is CASSQGRTSVADTQYF.

V and J are TRBV27 and TRBJ1-2, with unresolved D. This CDR3 has 13 amino acids. Trimming took off 5 bases at V and 3 bases at J, with 10 bases between the two ends. CDR1 and CDR2 (germline): MNHEY, SMNVEV (reference sequence). The CDR3 here is CASSLTPYYGYTF. The DNA for the CDR3 is TGTGCCAGCAGTCTGACACCTTACTATGGCTACACCTTC.

The CDR3 loop reads CAWYSRSSGNTIYF. CDR3 in DNA: TGTGCCTGGTACTCCAGGAGCTCTGGAAACACCATATATTTT. The chain is built from TRBV30 and TRBJ1-3; D uncertain. This CDR3 has 14 residues. V lost 5 bases, J lost 0 bases, and 11 bases lay in between. In germline, CDR1 is GTSNPN, CDR2 SVGIG (reference sequence). Drawing the rest from reference TRBV30 and TRBJ1-3, the complete variable domain is SQTIHQWPATLVQPVGSPLSLECTVEGTSNPNLYWYRQAAGRGLQLLFYSVGIGQISSEVPQNLSASRPQDRQFILSSKKLLLSDSGFYLCAWYSRSSGNTIYFGEGSWLTVV.

This sequence joins TRBV18 and TRBJ1-1, with D uncertain. CDR3 length: 13 residues. Germline assignment: CDR1 KGHSH and CDR2 LQKENI. V dropped 1 base and J dropped 7 bases, with 10 bases sitting between them. The DNA of the CDR3 is TGTGCCAGCTCACCACAGTCTCCGCATGAAGCTTTCTTT. It codes for CASSPQSPHEAFF.

The V and J genes are TRBV27 and TRBJ2-7; D is unresolved. The V and J ends lost 2 bases and 1 base respectively, with 6 bases between them. CDR1 MNHEY and CDR2 SMNVEV come from the germline V gene (reference sequence). The CDR3 is 13 amino acids. The DNA for the CDR3 is TGTGCCAGCAGTTTAATGGGATCCTACGAGCAGTACTTC. This sequence encodes CASSLMGSYEQYF.

The genes are TRBV7-9 and TRBJ1-4; no reliable D call. The V end was cut by 5 bases, the J end by 0 bases, with 7 bases between. In germline, CDR1 is SEHNR, CDR2 FQNEAQ (reference sequence). CDR3 length: 14 residues. The CDR3 loop reads CASSPGATNEKLFF. The CDR3 DNA is TGTGCCAGCAGCCCCGGCGCAACTAATGAAAAACTGTTTTTT. The variable domain in full, completed from reference TRBV7-9 and TRBJ1-4, reads DTGVSQNPRHKITKRGQNVTFRCDPISEHNRLYWYRQTLGQGPEFLTYFQNEAQLEKSRLLSDRFSAERPKGSFSTLEIQRTEQGDSAMYLCASSPGATNEKLFFGSGTQLSVL.